This T cell receptor (beta chain) was captured in a study of CD8+CD57+ T cells in acquired aplastic anemia. This clonotype was recorded a few times. Genomic DNA, the template, was used for profiling of the TCR beta VDJ and CDR3. TCRdb processed the reads anew with MiXCR; each CDR3 protein has one entry. This sample has around 400,000 distinct CDR3 sequences, with 55% to 75% found just once. The CDR3 contains 15 residues. J lost 2 bases, V lost 4 bases, and 4 bases had no gene match. CDR1 and CDR2 from the germline V gene are KGHDR and SFDVKD. The source is a human donor in good health, serving as a control. This chain connects TRBV24-1 to TRBJ1-2; 9 nucleotides agree with TRBD1. Sequencing was performed on sorted CD4+, CD8+, or CD8+CD57+ T cells (not recorded which) from PBMCs. CDR3 in DNA: TGTGCCACCAGTGAACCGGGACAGGGAAACTATGGCTACACCTTC. Translating gives CATSEPGQGNYGYTF.